Shown below are 21 T cell receptor beta chains from a single sample sequenced in a study of cytomegalovirus exposure and HLA in healthy donors. The PCR had 60 Vbeta and 13 Jbeta primers. Assay used: immunoSEQ multiplex PCR; TCRdb lists only in-frame clones, some missing. The sample consists of over 150,000 clones, around 72% of them appearing once. Sequences were obtained from PBMCs. The receptors here all came from a woman aged 45-65 years in good health and CMV-seropositive.

The chain couples TRBV9 to TRBJ1-4, with D possibly being TRBD1 (6 bases). Germline V gene sequence: CDR1 SGDLS, CDR2 YYNGEE. Trimming removed 4 bases at V and 4 bases at J, with 17 bases between. CDR3 length: 16 amino acids. CDR3 bases: TGTGCCAGCAGCCCGAGGGGGGGGCGCGGTAATGAAAAACTGTTTTTT. Its protein product is CASSPRGGRGNEKLFF.

The rearrangement joins TRBV18 to TRBJ1-2; possible D gene TRBD1, 5 bases. This CDR3 region has 13 residues. Germline lookup yields CDR1 KGHSH and CDR2 LQKENI. V shed 2 bases and J shed 6 bases, with 10 bases lying between them. For the CDR3, the DNA is TGTGCCAGCTCACCAGGAGGGGATGATGGCTACACCTTC. It yields the protein CASSPGGDDGYTF.

The rearrangement joins TRBV7-2 to TRBJ2-5, with D possibly being TRBD2 (5 bases). CDR1 is SGHTA and CDR2 is FQGNSA in the germline V gene. The ends were cut back, 5 bases at V and 5 bases at J, with 12 bases in the middle. The CDR3 has 13 residues. The CDR3 DNA follows: TGTGCCAGCAGCCGGGATCCGTCGGAGACCCAGTACTTC. As protein: CASSRDPSETQYF.

The J gene is TRBJ2-7, the V gene TRBV27, with 8 positions matching TRBD2. The CDR3 is made up of 16 amino acids. Looked up from germline, CDR1 is MNHEY and CDR2 is SMNVEV (reference sequence). The junction had 7 bases not matched to a gene; V was cut back by 0 bases and J by 3 bases. CDR3 in DNA: TGTGCCAGCAGTTTATCCCGACTAGCGCCCAACTACGAGCAGTACTTC. Protein: CASSLSRLAPNYEQYF.

The chain joins TRBV14 to TRBJ1-1, with D hard to call. CDR3 length: 17 residues. V shed 0 bases and J shed 0 bases, with 14 bases lying between them. Germline V gene lookup returns CDR1 SGHDN and CDR2 FVKESK. The CDR3 reads CASSQDLTPEVNTEAFF. CDR3 DNA sequence: TGTGCCAGCAGCCAAGATCTTACGCCCGAGGTGAACACTGAAGCTTTCTTT.

The chain employs TRBV4-1 and TRBJ1-2; 11 bases agree with TRBD1. Per the germline V gene, CDR1 is MGHRA and CDR2 is YSYEKL. Trimming removed 3 bases from V and 3 bases from J; junction bases left unmatched: 3. The CDR3 totals 15 residues. CDR3 bases: TGCGCCAGCAGCCAGGACAGGGGGCGAGACTATGGCTACACCTTC. It is translated as CASSQDRGRDYGYTF.

This clone was seen a few times. The chain recombines TRBV29-1 with TRBJ1-1; no firm D call. The CDR3 runs to 8 residues. In germline, CDR1 is SQVTM, CDR2 ANQGSEA. Trimming stripped 4 bases from V and 10 bases from J, with 4 bases between. CDR3 sequence reads: CSVAGAFF. The CDR3 DNA reads TGCAGCGTTGCCGGAGCTTTCTTT.

This rearrangement joins TRBV6-5 to TRBJ1-2; possibly TRBD1 for D (5 bases). Germline lookup yields CDR1 MNHEY and CDR2 SVGAGI. V was cut by 2 bases and J by 7 bases, with 8 bases left in between. The CDR3 spans 12 residues. CDR3 coding DNA: TGTGCCAGCAGTTACGGGCAGGGTGGCTACACCTTC. Translation gives CASSYGQGGYTF.

This chain uses TRBV19 with TRBJ1-1; tentatively, D is TRBD1 (6 bases). Deletions cut 4 bases from V and 3 bases from J, with 18 bases between. This CDR3 is 16 amino acids long. Germline CDR1 is LNHDA and CDR2 is SQIVND (reference sequence). The CDR3 sequence is CASSTRGEGVDTEAFF. DNA of the CDR3: TGTGCCAGTAGTACTCGAGGGGAGGGGGTGGACACTGAAGCTTTCTTT.

The rearrangement links TRBV4-1 to TRBJ2-3; 10 positions agree with TRBD2. Germline assignment: CDR1 MGHRA and CDR2 YSYEKL. This CDR3 is 20 amino acids long. Unmatched junction bases numbered 15, after V lost 1 base and J lost 2 bases. The CDR3 region has the DNA TGCGCCAGCAGCCAAGTGGGGCTAGCGGGGGCCTTAACCTACACAGATACGCAGTATTTT. Encoded protein: CASSQVGLAGALTYTDTQYF.

Concerning this clone: At one end, the junction sequence differs from germline, possibly due to a read error. V is TRBV7-2 and J is TRBJ2-6, with D maybe TRBD1 (6 bases). Germline V gene data show CDR1 as SGHTA and CDR2 as FQGNSA. This CDR3 is 18 amino acids long. The CDR3 spells CASSLRTELSSGANGLTF. The CDR3 region has the DNA TGTGCCAGCAGCTTAAGGACAGAGCTCTCCTCTGGGGCCAACGGCCTGACTTTC.

V and J are TRBV27 and TRBJ1-1, with D possibly being TRBD1 (5 bases). Trimming shortened V by 7 bases and J by 0 bases, and 12 bases separated the two germline ends. Germline CDR1 and CDR2: MNHEY and SMNVEV (reference sequence). The CDR3 sequence is 14 residues long. The CDR3 loop reads CASNDRQMNTEAFF. The CDR3 coding sequence is TGTGCCAGCAATGATAGACAGATGAACACTGAAGCTTTCTTT.

This clone has just one count. The rearrangement links TRBV7-9 to TRBJ2-3; TRBD2 agrees at 9 bases. J was trimmed by 5 bases and V by 1 base; bases with no gene match: 4. Germline loops: CDR1 SEHNR, CDR2 FQNEAQ (reference sequence). There are 15 residues in the CDR3. Written as DNA, the CDR3 is TGTGCCAGCAGCTTAGTGCGGGGGGGCCTAGATACGCAGTATTTT. The encoded protein is CASSLVRGGLDTQYF.

The rearrangement joins TRBV7-2 to TRBJ2-5; 7 bases are shared with TRBD1. V dropped 3 bases and J dropped 5; count of bases not matched to a gene: 6. Germline CDR1 and CDR2: SGHTA and FQGNSA. The CDR3 contains 14 residues. The CDR3 here is CASSFLTGAETQYF. For the CDR3, the DNA is TGTGCCAGCAGCTTCCTTACAGGGGCGGAGACCCAGTACTTC.

The chain combines TRBV5-1 with TRBJ1-5, with D possibly TRBD1 on 5 matching bases. Trimming shortened V by 4 bases and J by 4 bases, and 15 bases separated the two germline ends. Germline V gene sequence: CDR1 SGHRS, CDR2 YFSETQ. This CDR3 is 15 amino acids long. CDR3 coding DNA: TGCGCCAGCAGCCCCGGGGACTTACTGAATCAGCCCCAGCATTTT. Translated, it gives CASSPGDLLNQPQHF.

The chain is built from TRBV19 and TRBJ1-5; TRBD1 agrees at 7 bases. The germline V gene has CDR1 LNHDA and CDR2 SQIVND (reference sequence). V was clipped by 3 bases and J by 4 bases; unmatched bases: 6. This CDR3 is 15 amino acids long. The CDR3 bases are TGTGCCAGTAGTATTCGGGACAGAGTTAATCAGCCCCAGCATTTT. It is translated as CASSIRDRVNQPQHF.

The chain joins TRBV7-2 to TRBJ2-6; D gene uncertain. The V gene lost 5 bases and the J gene lost 10 bases, with 12 bases spanning the gap. From germline, CDR1 is SGHTA and CDR2 FQGNSA. The length of the CDR3 is 13 residues. DNA of the CDR3: TGTGCCAGCAGCCCGATGCCACAAAACGTCCTGACTTTC. Translated, it gives CASSPMPQNVLTF.

The chain links TRBV7-6 to TRBJ2-7, with a tentative D call TRBD1 (6 bases). This CDR3 has 13 residues. Germline-derived CDR1 and CDR2 are SGHVS and FNYEAQ. V was pared by 5 bases and J by 2 bases, with 10 bases between. CDR3 in amino acids: CASSGGLTYEQYF. The CDR3 DNA is TGTGCCAGCAGCGGGGGCCTGACCTACGAGCAGTACTTC. Supplemented by reference TRBV7-6 and TRBJ2-7, the full variable domain reads GAGVSQSPRYKVTKRGQDVALRCDPISGHVSLYWYRQALGQGPEFLTYFNYEAQQDKSGLPNDRFSAERPEGSISTLTIQRTEQRDSAMYRCASSGGLTYEQYFGPGTRLTVT.

This clone has only a few counts. The chain links TRBV19 to TRBJ1-1; no clear D. This CDR3 contains 15 residues. V lost 0 bases to trimming and J lost 4 bases, with 12 bases between them. The germline V gene encodes CDR1 LNHDA and CDR2 SQIVND (reference sequence). The CDR3 sequence: CASSIDSAEITEAFF. The CDR3 DNA is TGTGCCAGTAGTATAGATTCGGCGGAGATCACTGAAGCTTTCTTT.

The V call is TRBV28, the J call TRBJ1-5, with D possibly being TRBD1 (5 bases). With 1 base removed from V and 6 bases from J, the gap between germline ends came to 10 bases. The CDR3 is 14 amino acids. CDR1 MDHEN and CDR2 SYDVKM come from the germline V gene. The CDR3 DNA reads as TGTGCCAGCAGTTTATCAGCAGGGCGTCAGCCCCAGCATTTT. Its translation is CASSLSAGRQPQHF.

V is TRBV7-2 and J is TRBJ1-3; 7 bases fit TRBD1. This CDR3 has 15 amino acids. Germline CDR1 reads SGHTA; CDR2 reads FQGNSA. The junction had 5 bases not matched to a gene; V was cut back by 4 bases and J by 2 bases. The DNA of the CDR3 is TGTGCCAGCAGCTCGAACCAGGGGGCTGGAAACACCATATATTTT. Translated: CASSSNQGAGNTIYF.